A single sample gave rise to the 10 T cell receptor beta chains below, sequenced in a study of PD-1 blockade in classical Hodgkin lymphoma. Sequencing used immunoSEQ multiplex PCR; TCRdb keeps in-frame clones, though not all of them. There are approximately 61,000 clones in the sample; roughly nine tenths occur only once, and about 8.3% lies in the top ten. Time point in this sample: cycle 4 day 1 (C4D1), after 5 to 7 weeks of nivolumab. Following autologous stem cell transplantation, relapse occurred in every patient, and exposure to brentuximab vedotin varied. Specimen: peripheral blood mononuclear cells (PBMCs), collected before the fourth cycle of nivolumab. All receptors come from a human donor with classical Hodgkin lymphoma.

The chain uses TRBV5-1 and TRBJ2-5; TRBD2 matches at 7 bases. The V gene's germline CDR1 is SGHRS and CDR2 YFSETQ. The J segment lost 4 bases and the V segment lost 3 bases, leaving 12 bases of the junction unmatched. The CDR3 is made up of 16 amino acids. The CDR3 DNA follows: TGCGCCAGCAGCTCGGGAGGTGGCAGGGCGGGAGAGACCCAGTACTTC. This translates into CASSSGGGRAGETQYF.

The rearrangement links TRBV4-2 to TRBJ2-5; D remains ambiguous. V was pared by 4 bases and J by 3 bases, with 18 bases between. The CDR3 sequence is 16 residues long. Germline values: CDR1 LGHNA, CDR2 YNFKEQ. The CDR3 DNA is TGTGCCAGCAGCCGACGACACGACCCTAGAGAAGAGACCCAGTACTTC. It encodes CASSRRHDPREETQYF.

This clone was detected a few times. The chain uses TRBV19 and TRBJ1-5; no definite D call. From germline, CDR1 is LNHDA and CDR2 SQIVND (reference sequence). The germline V and J ends were trimmed by 3 bases and 4 bases, with 13 bases remaining between them. The CDR3 length is 15 residues. CDR3 region: CASSMAGLRNQPQHF. The DNA of the CDR3 is TGTGCCAGTAGTATGGCCGGCTTAAGGAATCAGCCCCAGCATTTT. Supplemented by reference TRBV19 and TRBJ1-5, the full variable domain reads DGGITQSPKYLFRKEGQNVTLSCEQNLNHDAMYWYRQDPGQGLRLIYYSQIVNDFQKGDIAEGYSVSREKKESFPLTVTSAQKNPTAFYLCASSMAGLRNQPQHFGDGTRLSIL.

The rearrangement uses TRBV6-6 and TRBJ2-2; 7 bases fit TRBD1. V was clipped by 9 bases and J by 2 bases; unmatched bases: 9. The germline V gene encodes CDR1 MNHNY and CDR2 SVGAGI (reference sequence). The CDR3 runs to 15 residues. In DNA form, the CDR3 reads TGTGCCAGTCTTCTGGGACAGTCCAACACCGGGGAGCTGTTTTTT. This gives the protein CASLLGQSNTGELFF.

The rearrangement links TRBV5-1 to TRBJ1-2; a weak D match, TRBD1 (5 bases). Germline CDR1 reads SGHRS; CDR2 reads YFSETQ. V was pared by 1 base and J by 6 bases, with 13 bases between. The CDR3 contains 14 residues. The CDR3 loop reads CASSLLTGEDGYTF. The CDR3 DNA sequence: TGCGCCAGCAGCTTGTTGACGGGGGAGGATGGCTACACCTTC.

The chain couples TRBV12-5 to TRBJ1-5; maybe TRBD1 (5 bases). Germline V gene sequence: CDR1 LGHNT, CDR2 FRNRAP. The CDR3 spans 13 residues. The ends were cut back, 6 bases at V and 1 base at J, with 7 bases in the middle. CDR3 residues: CASGRDSNQPQHF. CDR3 in DNA: TGTGCTAGTGGCCGGGACAGCAATCAGCCCCAGCATTTT.

This clone came up once. The chain has TRBV5-4 and TRBJ2-5; TRBD2 matches 10 bases. V was pared by 2 bases and J by 5 bases, with 6 bases of the junction left unmatched. The CDR3 spans 15 residues. In germline, CDR1 is SGHNT, CDR2 YYREEE (reference sequence). The CDR3 DNA follows: TGTGCCAGCAGCTTCCTTCTAGCGGGGGTTGAGACCCAGTACTTC. It codes for CASSFLLAGVETQYF.

The V gene is TRBV28, the J gene TRBJ2-5; 15 bases match TRBD2. With 1 base clipped from V and 3 bases from J, the junction kept 6 bases outside the gene matches. The germline CDR1 and CDR2 sequences are MDHEN and SYDVKM. The CDR3 is 18 amino acids. The CDR3 DNA sequence: TGTGCCAGCAGTTTATCGGGACTAGCGGGGGGTGCGAAAGAGACCCAGTACTTC. The encoded protein is CASSLSGLAGGAKETQYF.

This rearrangement joins TRBV5-1 to TRBJ1-4; perhaps TRBD1 as D (5 bases). Germline CDR1 SGHRS, CDR2 YFSETQ. Trimming cost V 4 bases and J 2 bases, with 12 bases left between them. This CDR3 has 15 amino acids. The CDR3 region is CASSPRQGTNEKLFF. The CDR3 DNA sequence: TGCGCCAGCAGCCCGCGCCAGGGCACTAATGAAAAACTGTTTTTT.

The table lists this clone with a few counts. V usage is TRBV7-9 and J usage is TRBJ2-7; D may match TRBD1 or TRBD2 (5 bases each). Germline CDR1 is SEHNR and CDR2 is FQNEAQ (reference sequence). The CDR3 length is 13 residues. V was pared by 8 bases and J by 2 bases, with 13 bases between. The CDR3 protein is CASGGPTAYEQYF. DNA for the CDR3: TGTGCCAGCGGAGGTCCGACAGCCTACGAGCAGTACTTC.